This TCR beta chain appears in the sequencing data of a study of read filtering for tumor transcriptome and immune sequencing. This library used about 400 ng RNA and molecular barcoded adaptors spanning alpha/delta and beta/gamma chains. Using its own MiXCR run on the reads, TCRdb lists one record per CDR3 protein. In the table there are 30,000 to 35,000 distinct CDR3 sequences, under 20% of which are singletons. This clonotype appeared a few times. CDR1 and CDR2 (germline): SGHNT, YYREEE (reference sequence). This CDR3 comprises 15 residues. Trimming took 4 bases from V and 6 from J, leaving 19 bases between them.

Sequencing was performed on a population of CD138-negative cells sorted from bone marrow. The chain links TRBV5-4 to TRBJ1-2; no definite D call. This clonotype was obtained from a donor at least 40 years old with multiple myeloma. The CDR3 DNA is TGTGCCAGCAGCCTGGCTTTGGGCAGCGTCAATGGCTACACCTTC. It encodes CASSLALGSVNGYTF.